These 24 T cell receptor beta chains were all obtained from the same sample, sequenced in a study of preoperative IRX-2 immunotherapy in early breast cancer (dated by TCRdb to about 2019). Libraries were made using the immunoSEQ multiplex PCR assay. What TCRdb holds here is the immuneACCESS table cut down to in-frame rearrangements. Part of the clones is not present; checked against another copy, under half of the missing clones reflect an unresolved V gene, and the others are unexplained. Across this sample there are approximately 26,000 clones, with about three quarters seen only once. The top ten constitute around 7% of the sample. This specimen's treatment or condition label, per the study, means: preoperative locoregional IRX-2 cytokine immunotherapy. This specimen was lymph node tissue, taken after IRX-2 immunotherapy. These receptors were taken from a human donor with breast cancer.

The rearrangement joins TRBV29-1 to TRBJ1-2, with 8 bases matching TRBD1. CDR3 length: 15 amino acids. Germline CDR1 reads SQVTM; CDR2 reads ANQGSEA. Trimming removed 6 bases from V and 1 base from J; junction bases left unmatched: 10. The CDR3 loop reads CSVQRQGMDNYGYTF. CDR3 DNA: TGCAGCGTCCAACGACAGGGGATGGATAACTATGGCTACACCTTC.

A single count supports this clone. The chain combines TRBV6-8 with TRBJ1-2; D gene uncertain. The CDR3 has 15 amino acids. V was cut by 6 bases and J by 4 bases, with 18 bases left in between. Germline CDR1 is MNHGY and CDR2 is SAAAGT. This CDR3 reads CASRDRVQASYGYTF. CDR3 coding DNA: TGTGCCAGCAGAGACCGGGTACAAGCTAGCTATGGCTACACCTTC.

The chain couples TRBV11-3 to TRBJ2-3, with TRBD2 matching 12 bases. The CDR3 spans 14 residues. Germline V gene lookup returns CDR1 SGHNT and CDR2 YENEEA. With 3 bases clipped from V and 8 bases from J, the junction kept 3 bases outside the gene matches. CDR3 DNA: TGTGCCAGCAGCTTGACTAGCGGGAGTCCTACGCAGTATTTT. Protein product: CASSLTSGSPTQYF.

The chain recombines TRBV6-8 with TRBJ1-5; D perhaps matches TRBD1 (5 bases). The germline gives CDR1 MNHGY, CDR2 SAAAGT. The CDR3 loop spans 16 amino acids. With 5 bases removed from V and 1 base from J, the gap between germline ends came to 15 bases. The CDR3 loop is CASSLGRGGSNQPQHF. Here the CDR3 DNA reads TGTGCCAGCAGTCTCGGCCGTGGGGGAAGCAATCAGCCCCAGCATTTT.

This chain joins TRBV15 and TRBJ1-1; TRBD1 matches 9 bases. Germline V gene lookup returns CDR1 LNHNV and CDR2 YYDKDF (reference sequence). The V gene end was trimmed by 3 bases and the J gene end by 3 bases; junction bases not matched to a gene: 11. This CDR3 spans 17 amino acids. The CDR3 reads CATSRIRTGAGDTEAFF. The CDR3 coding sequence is TGTGCCACCAGCAGGATAAGGACAGGGGCGGGGGACACTGAAGCTTTCTTT.

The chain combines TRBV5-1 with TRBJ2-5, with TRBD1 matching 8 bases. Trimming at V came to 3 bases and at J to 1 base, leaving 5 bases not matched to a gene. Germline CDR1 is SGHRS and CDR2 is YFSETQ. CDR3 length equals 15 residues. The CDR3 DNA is TGCGCCAGCAGCTCGACAGGGGCAAGCCAAGAGACCCAGTACTTC. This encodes CASSSTGASQETQYF.

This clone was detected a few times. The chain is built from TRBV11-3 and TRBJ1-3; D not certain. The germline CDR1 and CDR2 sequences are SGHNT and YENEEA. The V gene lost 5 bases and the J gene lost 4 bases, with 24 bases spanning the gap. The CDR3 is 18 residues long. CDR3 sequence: CASSPRSIADSPGNTIYF. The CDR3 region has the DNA TGTGCCAGCAGCCCCCGGTCGATTGCAGACTCACCCGGAAACACCATATATTTT.

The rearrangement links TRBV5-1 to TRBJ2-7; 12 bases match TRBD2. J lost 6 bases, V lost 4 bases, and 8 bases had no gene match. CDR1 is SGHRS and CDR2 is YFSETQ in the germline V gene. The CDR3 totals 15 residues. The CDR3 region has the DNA TGCGCCAGCAGCCGGGAGACTAGCGGGAGTCCCGAGCAGTACTTC. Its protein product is CASSRETSGSPEQYF.

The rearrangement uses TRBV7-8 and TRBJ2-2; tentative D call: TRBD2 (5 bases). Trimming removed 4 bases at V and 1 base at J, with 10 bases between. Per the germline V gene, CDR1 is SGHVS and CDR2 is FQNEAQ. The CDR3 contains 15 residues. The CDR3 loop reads CASSSRRRNTGELFF. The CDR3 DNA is TGTGCCAGCAGCTCTAGGAGGAGGAACACCGGGGAGCTGTTTTTT.

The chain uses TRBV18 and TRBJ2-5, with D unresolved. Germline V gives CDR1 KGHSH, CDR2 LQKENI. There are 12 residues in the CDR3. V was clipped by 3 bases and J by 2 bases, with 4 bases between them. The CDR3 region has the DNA TGTGCCAGCTCACCCCCACAAGAGACCCAGTACTTC. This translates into CASSPPQETQYF.

CDR3 loop: CASSHETRWYEQYF. CDR3 in DNA: TGTGCCAGCAGCCACGAGACCAGATGGTACGAGCAGTACTTC. The V gene is TRBV14, the J gene TRBJ2-7; D is uncertain. The germline CDR1 and CDR2 sequences are SGHDN and FVKESK. CDR3 length: 14 amino acids. V lost 3 bases and J lost 4, with 13 bases in between.

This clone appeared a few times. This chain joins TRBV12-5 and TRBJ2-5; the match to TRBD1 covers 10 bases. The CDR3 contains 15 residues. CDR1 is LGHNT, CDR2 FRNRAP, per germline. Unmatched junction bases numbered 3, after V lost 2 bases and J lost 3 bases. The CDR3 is CASGLIGTGEETQYF. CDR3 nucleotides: TGTGCTAGTGGTTTGATAGGGACAGGGGAAGAGACCCAGTACTTC.

The CDR3 DNA reads as TGTGCCAGCAGTGATGTTTCGGGGGGAGGCGTCAAAAACATTCAGTACTTC. Amino acid sequence: CASSDVSGGGVKNIQYF. This chain links TRBV2 with TRBJ2-4; 7 bases are shared with TRBD2. Germline V CDR1 and CDR2: SNHLY, FYNNEI. The CDR3 consists of 17 residues. V gave up 3 bases and J gave up 3 bases; unmatched junction bases: 11. The whole variable domain, remainder taken from reference TRBV2 and TRBJ2-4, is EPEVTQTPSHQVTQMGQEVILRCVPISNHLYFYWYRQILGQKVEFLVSFYNNEISEKSEIFDDQFSVERPDGSNFTLKIRSTKLEDSAMYFCASSDVSGGGVKNIQYFGAGTRLSVL.

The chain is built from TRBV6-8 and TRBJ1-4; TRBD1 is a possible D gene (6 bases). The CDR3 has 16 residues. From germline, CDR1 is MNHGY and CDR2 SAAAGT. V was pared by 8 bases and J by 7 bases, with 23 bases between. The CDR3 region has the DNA TGTGCCAGCGGACTATGGGCGGCGGGGGCGAGTGAAAAACTGTTTTTT. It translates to CASGLWAAGASEKLFF.

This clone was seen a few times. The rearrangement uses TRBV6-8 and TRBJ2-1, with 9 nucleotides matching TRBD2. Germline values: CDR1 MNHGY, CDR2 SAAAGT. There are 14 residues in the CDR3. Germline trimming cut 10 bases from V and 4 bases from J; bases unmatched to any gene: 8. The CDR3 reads CATYKAGGYNEQFF. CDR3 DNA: TGTGCCACCTACAAAGCGGGAGGATACAATGAGCAGTTCTTC.

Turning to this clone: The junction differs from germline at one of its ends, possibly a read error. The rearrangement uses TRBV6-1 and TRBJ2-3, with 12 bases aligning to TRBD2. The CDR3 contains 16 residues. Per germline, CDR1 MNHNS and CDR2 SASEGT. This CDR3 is CAISEGTSGSTDTQYF. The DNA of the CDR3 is TGTGCCATCAGTGAAGGGACTAGCGGGAGCACAGATACGCAGTATTTT.

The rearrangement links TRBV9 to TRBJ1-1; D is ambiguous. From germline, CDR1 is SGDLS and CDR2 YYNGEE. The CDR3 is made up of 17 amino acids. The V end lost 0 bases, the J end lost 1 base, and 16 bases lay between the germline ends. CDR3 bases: TGTGCCAGCAGCGTAGTTGATGCGACAAGAACGAACACTGAAGCTTTCTTT. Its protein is CASSVVDATRTNTEAFF.

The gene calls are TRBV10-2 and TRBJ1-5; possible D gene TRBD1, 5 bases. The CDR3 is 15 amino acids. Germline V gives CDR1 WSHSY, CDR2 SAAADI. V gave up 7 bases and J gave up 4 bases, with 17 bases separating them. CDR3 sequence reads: CASTRGPGINQPQHF. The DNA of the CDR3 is TGCGCCAGCACCCGGGGACCGGGAATAAATCAGCCCCAGCATTTT.

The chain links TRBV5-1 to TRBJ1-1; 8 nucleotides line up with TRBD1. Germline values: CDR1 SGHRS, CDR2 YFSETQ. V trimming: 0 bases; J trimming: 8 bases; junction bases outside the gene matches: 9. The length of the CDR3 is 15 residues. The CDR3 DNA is TGCGCCAGCAGCTTGGGCGGGACAGGCCGAAACGAAGCTTTCTTT. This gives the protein CASSLGGTGRNEAFF.

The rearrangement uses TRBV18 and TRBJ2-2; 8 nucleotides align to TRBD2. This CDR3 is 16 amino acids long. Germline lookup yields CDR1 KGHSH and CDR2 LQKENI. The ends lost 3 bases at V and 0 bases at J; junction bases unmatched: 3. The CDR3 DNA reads TGTGCCAGCTCACCGGCGGGACTAGCGAACACCGGGGAGCTGTTTTTT. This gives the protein CASSPAGLANTGELFF.

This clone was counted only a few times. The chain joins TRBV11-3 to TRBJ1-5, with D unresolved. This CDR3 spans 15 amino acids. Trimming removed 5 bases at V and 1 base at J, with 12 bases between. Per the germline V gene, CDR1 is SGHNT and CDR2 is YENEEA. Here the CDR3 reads CASSLGRSSNQPQHF. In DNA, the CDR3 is TGTGCCAGCAGCCTGGGTCGAAGCAGCAATCAGCCCCAGCATTTT.

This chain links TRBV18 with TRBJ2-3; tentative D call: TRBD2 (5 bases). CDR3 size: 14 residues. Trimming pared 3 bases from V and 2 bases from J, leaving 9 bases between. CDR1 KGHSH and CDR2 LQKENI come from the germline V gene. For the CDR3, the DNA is TGTGCCAGCTCACCGTCCGGGAACACAGATACGCAGTATTTT. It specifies CASSPSGNTDTQYF.

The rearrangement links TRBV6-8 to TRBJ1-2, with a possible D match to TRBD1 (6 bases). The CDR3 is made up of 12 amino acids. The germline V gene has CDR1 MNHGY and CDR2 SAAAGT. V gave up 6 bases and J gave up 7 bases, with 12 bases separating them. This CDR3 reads CASRGGSGGYTF. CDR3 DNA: TGTGCCAGCAGAGGGGGGTCAGGTGGCTACACCTTC.

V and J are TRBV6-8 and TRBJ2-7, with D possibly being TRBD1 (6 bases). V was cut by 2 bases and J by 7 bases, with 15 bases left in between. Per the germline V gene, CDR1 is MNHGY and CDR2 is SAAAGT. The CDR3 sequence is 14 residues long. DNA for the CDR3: TGTGCCAGCAGTTACGGTGTCAAAGGGGGAGAGCAGTACTTC. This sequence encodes CASSYGVKGGEQYF.